One and the same sample provided the 12 T cell receptor beta chains below, sequenced in a study of liver allograft versus peripheral blood T cells. Study at large: Transplanted-liver and recipient peripheral blood T cell receptor repertoires were compared.

MiXCR was run by TCRdb on the reads, yielding one entry per CDR3 protein. The table has about 2,300 distinct CDR3 sequences, about 15% seen once. These receptors all stem from a human patient who had a liver transplant. The graft donor may be the source of some T cells.

Relative to its sample, this clonotype is medium-sized (0.01 to 0.1%). The chain carries TRBV6-2 or TRBV6-3 and TRBJ1-3; 8 positions agree with TRBD1. The V gene's germline CDR1 is MNHEY and CDR2 SVGEGT. The V segment lost 3 bases and the J segment 0 bases; nucleotides outside the gene matches: 10. The CDR3 sequence is 18 residues long. The CDR3 spells CASSYYTRTGSSGNTIYF. The CDR3 DNA follows: TGTGCCAGCAGTTATTACACTCGGACAGGGTCCTCTGGAAACACCATATATTTT.

By sample share, this clonotype is medium-sized. CDR3: CASSPHRGFADQPQHF. CDR3 sequence (DNA): TGTGCCAGCAGCCCACACAGGGGTTTCGCGGATCAGCCCCAGCATTTT. The J gene is TRBJ1-5, the V gene TRBV5-6; 7 bases line up with TRBD1. V dropped 4 bases and J dropped 5; count of bases not matched to a gene: 12. CDR1 SGHDT and CDR2 YYEEEE come from the germline V gene. The CDR3 covers 16 residues.

This clonotype was observed a few times. J is TRBJ1-1 and V is TRBV12-3 or TRBV12-4; D may be TRBD1 (5 bases). The CDR3 runs to 14 residues. The V and J ends lost 3 bases and 0 bases respectively, with 8 bases between them. The DNA for the CDR3 is TGTGCCAGCAGTTTTCAGGGTATGAACACTGAAGCTTTCTTT. Amino acid sequence: CASSFQGMNTEAFF.

By share of the sample, this clonotype is large. V and J are TRBV29-1 and TRBJ1-2; no definite D call. CDR3 length: 12 amino acids. CDR1 is SQVTM, CDR2 ANQGSEA, per germline. Trimming took 1 base from V and 4 from J, leaving 7 bases between them. The CDR3 sequence: CSVEGSPYGYTF. The CDR3 region has the DNA TGCAGCGTTGAAGGCAGTCCCTATGGCTACACCTTC.

This chain joins TRBV12-3 or TRBV12-4 and TRBJ2-7, with 7 bases lining up with TRBD2. The junction had 7 bases not matched to a gene; V was cut back by 4 bases and J by 1 base. The CDR3 length is 15 residues. The CDR3 coding sequence is TGTGCCAGCAGTTCCCTCGGGCGGGGGTCCTACGAGCAGTACTTC. It is translated as CASSSLGRGSYEQYF.

The rearrangement uses TRBV20-1 and TRBJ2-5, with D possibly TRBD1 on 5 matching bases. Trimming left V 4 bases short and J 1 base short, with 10 bases between. The CDR3 has 13 residues. Germline CDR1 is DFQATT and CDR2 is SNEGSKA (reference sequence). CDR3: CSATRQSQETQYF. The CDR3 DNA reads as TGCAGTGCTACGAGACAGAGCCAAGAGACCCAGTACTTC.

This chain joins TRBV7-9 and TRBJ1-2; perhaps TRBD1 as D (5 bases). Germline V lookup: CDR1 SEHNR, CDR2 FQNEAQ (reference sequence). The V and J ends lost 0 bases and 12 bases respectively, with 14 bases between them. The CDR3 consists of 13 residues. The CDR3 sequence is CASSLAPRGGDTF. CDR3 nucleotides: TGTGCCAGCAGCTTAGCGCCTCGGGGCGGGGACACCTTC. Looking up the rest from reference TRBV7-9 and TRBJ1-2 gives the full variable domain: DTGVSQNPRHKITKRGQNVTFRCDPISEHNRLYWYRQTLGQGPEFLTYFQNEAQLEKSRLLSDRFSAERPKGSFSTLEIQRTEQGDSAMYLCASSLAPRGGDTFGSGTRLTVV.

The genes are TRBV12-3 or TRBV12-4 and TRBJ1-2, with TRBD1 as a possible D gene (6 bases). Trimming took off 5 bases at V and 4 bases at J, with 20 bases between the two ends. This CDR3 region has 16 residues. CDR3 nucleotide sequence: TGTGCCAGCAGTGGGGTGGATTCGTGGGGGCGCTATGGCTACACCTTC. Its protein product is CASSGVDSWGRYGYTF.

By its share, this clonotype is medium-sized. V gene TRBV7-2 combines with J gene TRBJ1-1; 9 nucleotides align to TRBD1. Germline trimming cut 4 bases from V and 9 bases from J; bases unmatched to any gene: 12. The V gene's germline CDR1 is SGHTA and CDR2 FQGNSA. This CDR3 spans 15 amino acids. CDR3 region: CASSSLPGTGSQAFF. The CDR3 DNA follows: TGTGCCAGCAGCTCCCTACCCGGGACAGGGAGTCAAGCTTTCTTT.

This clonotype was observed a few times. The chain has TRBV2 and TRBJ1-1; D not resolved. V was trimmed by 7 bases and J by 7 bases, leaving 13 bases between them. In germline, CDR1 is SNHLY, CDR2 FYNNEI. This CDR3 has 12 residues. CDR3 region: CASNVRGGEAFF. In DNA form, the CDR3 reads TGTGCCAGCAACGTACGGGGTGGTGAAGCTTTCTTT.

This clonotype occurred a few times. V usage is TRBV7-2 and J usage is TRBJ2-7; D unclear. Germline CDR1 reads SGHTA; CDR2 reads FQGNSA. CDR3 length: 13 amino acids. V was trimmed by 3 bases and J by 6 bases, leaving 12 bases between them. In DNA, the CDR3 is TGTGCCAGCAGCTTTGATCAGTCCCCCGAGCAGTACTTC. This sequence encodes CASSFDQSPEQYF. Full variable domain (missing parts from reference TRBV7-2 and TRBJ2-7): GAGVSQSPSNKVTEKGKDVELRCDPISGHTALYWYRQSLGQGLEFLIYFQGNSAPDKSGLPSDRFSAERTGGSVSTLTIQRTQQEDSAVYLCASSFDQSPEQYFGPGTRLTVT.

This chain links TRBV5-4 with TRBJ1-1; TRBD1 is a possible D gene (6 bases). This CDR3 contains 17 residues. Germline V gene lookup returns CDR1 SGHNT and CDR2 YYREEE (reference sequence). With 4 bases removed from V and 0 bases from J, the gap between germline ends came to 19 bases. The CDR3, as DNA: TGTGCCAGCAGCCCCGGCGGGGGGGCGGGGATGAACACTGAAGCTTTCTTT. It codes for CASSPGGGAGMNTEAFF.